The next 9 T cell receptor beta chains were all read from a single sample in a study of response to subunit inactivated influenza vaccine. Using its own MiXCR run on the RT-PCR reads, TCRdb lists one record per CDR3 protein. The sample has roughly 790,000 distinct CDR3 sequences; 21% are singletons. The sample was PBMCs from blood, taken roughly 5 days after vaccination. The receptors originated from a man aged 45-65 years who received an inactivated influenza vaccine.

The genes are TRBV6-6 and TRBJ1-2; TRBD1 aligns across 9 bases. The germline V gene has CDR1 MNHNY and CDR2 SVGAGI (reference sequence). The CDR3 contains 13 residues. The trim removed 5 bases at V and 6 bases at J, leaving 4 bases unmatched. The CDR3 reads CASSLTGGNGYTF. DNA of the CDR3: TGTGCCAGCAGTCTGACAGGGGGAAATGGCTACACCTTC.

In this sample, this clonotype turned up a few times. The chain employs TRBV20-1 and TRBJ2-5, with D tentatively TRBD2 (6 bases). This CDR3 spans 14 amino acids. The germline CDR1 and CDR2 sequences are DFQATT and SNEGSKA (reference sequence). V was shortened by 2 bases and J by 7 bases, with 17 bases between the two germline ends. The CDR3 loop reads CSARPTRLVGTQYF. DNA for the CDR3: TGCAGTGCTAGACCTACTCGACTAGTCGGGACCCAGTACTTC.

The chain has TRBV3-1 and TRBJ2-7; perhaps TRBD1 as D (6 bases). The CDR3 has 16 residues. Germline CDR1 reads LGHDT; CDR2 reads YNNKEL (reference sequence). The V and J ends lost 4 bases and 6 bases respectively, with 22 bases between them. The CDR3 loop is CASSLGSPKTGSEQYF. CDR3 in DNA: TGTGCCAGCAGCCTCGGGTCCCCGAAGACAGGCTCCGAGCAGTACTTC.

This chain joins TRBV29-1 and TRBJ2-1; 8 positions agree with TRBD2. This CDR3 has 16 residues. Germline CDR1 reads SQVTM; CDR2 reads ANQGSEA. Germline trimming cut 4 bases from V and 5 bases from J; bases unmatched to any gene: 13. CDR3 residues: CSVVLTAGGRNNEQFF. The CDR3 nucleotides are TGCAGCGTTGTGTTGACGGCGGGGGGTCGAAACAATGAGCAGTTCTTC.

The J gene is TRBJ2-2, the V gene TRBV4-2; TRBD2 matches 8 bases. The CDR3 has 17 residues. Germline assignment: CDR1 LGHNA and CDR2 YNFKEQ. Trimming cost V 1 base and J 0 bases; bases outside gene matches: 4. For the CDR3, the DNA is TGTGCCAGCAGCCAAGGGGGCGGGAGGACGAACACCGGGGAGCTGTTTTTT. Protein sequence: CASSQGGGRTNTGELFF.

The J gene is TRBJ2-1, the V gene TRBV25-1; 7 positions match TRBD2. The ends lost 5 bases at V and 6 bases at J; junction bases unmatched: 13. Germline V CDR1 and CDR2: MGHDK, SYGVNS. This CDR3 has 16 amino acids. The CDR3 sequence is CASSNSPGLIFNEQFF. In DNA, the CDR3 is TGTGCCAGCAGTAACTCCCCGGGACTAATATTCAATGAGCAGTTCTTC.

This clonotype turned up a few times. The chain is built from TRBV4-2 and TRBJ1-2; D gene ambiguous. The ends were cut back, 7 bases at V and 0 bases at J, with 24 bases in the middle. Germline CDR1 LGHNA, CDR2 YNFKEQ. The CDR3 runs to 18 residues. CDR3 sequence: CASTNKIRSSGANYGYTF. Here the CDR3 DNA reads TGTGCCAGCACCAACAAGATTAGGTCTAGCGGAGCTAACTATGGCTACACCTTC.

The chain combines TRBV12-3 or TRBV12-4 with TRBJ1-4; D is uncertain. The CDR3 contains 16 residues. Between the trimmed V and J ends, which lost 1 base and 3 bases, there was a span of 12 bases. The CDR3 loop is CASSLVPGLSNEKLFF. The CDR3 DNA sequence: TGTGCCAGCAGTTTAGTCCCCGGGCTGTCTAATGAAAAACTGTTTTTT.

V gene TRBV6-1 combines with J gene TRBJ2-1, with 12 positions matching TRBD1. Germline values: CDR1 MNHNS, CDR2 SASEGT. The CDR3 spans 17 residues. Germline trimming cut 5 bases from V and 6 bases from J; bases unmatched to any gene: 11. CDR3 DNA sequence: TGTGCCAGCAGTCAACTTCCGGGACAGGGGGCCGGCAATGAGCAGTTCTTC. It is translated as CASSQLPGQGAGNEQFF.